This note documents a single TCR beta chain sequence. Its target is unknown. The source of the sample is a study of cytomegalovirus exposure and HLA in healthy donors. Germline V gene lookup returns CDR1 SGHAT and CDR2 FQNNGV. Trimming removed 3 bases at V and 4 bases at J, with 9 bases between. This CDR3 has 13 amino acids. The study, taken as a whole, reports: Most of the TCR beta V segments (in an earlier analysis) were productive either about 87% or about 30% of the time. Several top significant clusters appeared, in a later analysis, to be linked to common viral pathogens.

In the PCR, 60 Vbeta and 13 Jbeta primers were used. Repertoires were generated with immunoSEQ multiplex PCR, while TCRdb's copy carries only in-frame clones and drops some. The table lists about 200,000 clones. The specimen sequenced was PBMCs. This TCR derives from a girl aged 2 to 10 in good health and CMV-seropositive. The genes are TRBV11-2 and TRBJ2-5; possibly TRBD1 for D (6 bases). The DNA for the CDR3 is TGTGCCAGCAGCTTTAGGGGGACAGAGACCCAGTACTTC. It is translated as CASSFRGTETQYF.